The rows below give T cell receptor beta chains drawn from one sample of a study of T-cell memory formation after mild COVID-19. TCRdb reprocessed the 5' RACE reads with MiXCR, giving one entry per CDR3 protein. The top ten hold 22% of the sample, which has 380,000 or so distinct CDR3 sequences, around 14% seen once. Sequencing was performed on PBMCs or a T cell subset sorted from them (not recorded which). All receptors derive from a man younger than 30 who had mild COVID-19 (a few samples of this study predate the infection). Cell type and time point are not known. Each CDR3 is given with its conserved first and last residue. The D gene is left open where the match is weak. Clone size is given for some rows only: seen once, a few or many times, or a class if the clone is expanded.

.	TRBV2	.	TRBJ1-1	TGTGCCAGCAAGGACTCGGGAGAACTCACTGAAGCTTTCTTT	CASKDSGELTEAFF
TRBD1	TRBV5-1	few	TRBJ2-7	TGCGCCAGCAGCCTGAAACGGGACAGTCTCTACGAGCAGTACTTC	CASSLKRDSLYEQYF
TRBD1	TRBV9	.	TRBJ2-3	TGTGCCAGCACCCAGGGGGCTAGCACAGATACGCAGTATTTT	CASTQGASTDTQYF
.	TRBV24-1	few	TRBJ2-6	TGTGCCACCAGTAATAGAGCCGGGGCCAACGTCCTGACTTTC	CATSNRAGANVLTF
.	TRBV29-1	many	TRBJ2-3	TGCAGCACCGCTAGGGGGACCACAGATACGCAGTATTTT	CSTARGTTDTQYF
.	TRBV7-9	.	TRBJ2-7	TGTGCCAGCAGGTGGGAGTCCTACGAGCAGTACTTC	CASRWESYEQYF
.	TRBV12-3/TRBV12-4	many	TRBJ1-5	TGCGCCAGCAGCTTGGGCGGGGATCAGCCCCAGCATTTT	CASSLGGDQPQHF
.	TRBV7-2	.	TRBJ1-1	TGTGCCAGCAGCTCCGGACAGCTCGGTAGAGCTTTCTTT	CASSSGQLGRAFF
TRBD1	TRBV6-6	.	TRBJ2-3	TGTGCCAGCAGTTACACCGCGACAGGGGGCAAAACAGATACGCAGTATTTT	CASSYTATGGKTDTQYF
.	TRBV9	.	TRBJ2-7	TGTGCCAGCAGCTACACTCCCGCCTACGAGCAGTACTTC	CASSYTPAYEQYF
.	TRBV5-8	.	TRBJ2-3	TGTGCCAGCAGCTTGAGAGCTGGGAACCAACTCACAGATACGCAGTATTTT	CASSLRAGNQLTDTQYF
TRBD1	TRBV5-6	.	TRBJ2-2	TGTGCCAGCACCATAACAGGGGTAACCGGGGAGCTGTTTTTT	CASTITGVTGELFF
.	TRBV5-6	many	TRBJ1-2	TGTGCCAGCAGCTTGGCCCTCGCTAACTATGGCTACACCTTC	CASSLALANYGYTF
.	TRBV5-1	few	TRBJ2-3	TGCGCCAGCAGCCCGAGACTCACAGATACGCAGTATTTT	CASSPRLTDTQYF
.	TRBV28	.	TRBJ1-2	TGTGCCAGCAGGCAACCGGGACCCCGAGGGTATGGCTACACCTTC	CASRQPGPRGYGYTF
.	TRBV20-1	few	TRBJ1-1	TGCAGTGCCAAGGAGGATATGAACACTGAAGCTTTCTTT	CSAKEDMNTEAFF
TRBD1	TRBV20-1	few	TRBJ2-5	TGCAGTGCCGACAGGGGAGAGACCCAGTACTTC	CSADRGETQYF
.	TRBV5-5	.	TRBJ1-2	TGTGCCAGCAGGCCCACATGGGGCTATGGCTACACCTTC	CASRPTWGYGYTF
.	TRBV7-2	.	TRBJ2-3	TGTGCCAGCAGCTTAGATTGGCACCCCACAGATACGCAGTATTTT	CASSLDWHPTDTQYF
.	TRBV5-1	many	TRBJ2-5	TGCGCCAGCAGCTTGTTGGCCGGATCTGGAGAGACCCAGTACTTC	CASSLLAGSGETQYF
.	TRBV14	many	TRBJ2-7	TGTGCCAGCGGGGAGACCTCCTACGAGCAGTACTTC	CASGETSYEQYF
.	TRBV20-1	few	TRBJ2-3	TGCAGTCCCCTGGACACAGATACGCAGTATTTT	CSPLDTDTQYF